The TCR beta chain described here comes from a study of blood T cell repertoires in COVID-19. Study-level information: PBMCs, B-cell-depleted T cells, or T cells were the source of the cDNA or gDNA that made up the material.

V lost 5 bases, J lost 3 bases, and 14 bases lay in between. Germline lookup yields CDR1 PRHDT and CDR2 FYEKMQ (reference sequence). The CDR3 is 15 amino acids. Some clones are missing from TCRdb's copy, which holds only in-frame ones; the method was immunoSEQ multiplex PCR. The sample holds over 200,000 clones; 85% to 90% are singletons and the top ten take approximately 2.6%. The sequence came from a man aged 30 to 45 with COVID-19, enrolled during active disease. Sequencing was done on a sample of peripheral blood. This chain joins TRBV13 and TRBJ1-5; tentatively, D is TRBD1 (6 bases). Written as DNA, the CDR3 is TGTGCCAGCAGCATCCGCCAGGGGTACAATCAGCCCCAGCATTTT. Its protein is CASSIRQGYNQPQHF.